The sequence of this TCR beta chain was determined in a study of T cells in Graves' hyperthyroidism and ophthalmopathy. The study, taken as a whole, reports: Before onset, by a median of approximately 6.8 months, the model predicted ophthalmopathy. Separating ophthalmopathy from stable hyperthyroidism was achieved by a 13 V-J model.

This CDR3 is built from 14 residues. CDR1 is SGDLS, CDR2 YYNGEE, per germline. The germline V and J ends were trimmed by 4 bases and 2 bases, with 13 bases remaining between them. RNA transcripts provided the source from which TCR beta CDR3 regions were amplified. TCR CDR3 regions were first amplified by RT-PCR with HTBI primers. Using its own MiXCR run on the multiplex PCR reads, TCRdb lists one record per CDR3 protein. Among 730,000 or so distinct CDR3 sequences listed, 15% to 20% were seen once. The authors obtained PBMCs from 7.5 to 10 ml of fresh peripheral blood. This clonotype was seen repeatedly, ten times or more. Its antigen is as yet unknown.

V and J are TRBV9 and TRBJ2-7, with D possibly TRBD2 on 5 matching bases. The source material was blood. The TCR sequence derives from a woman aged 45 to 65 with Graves' hyperthyroidism that later progressed to Graves' ophthalmopathy. CDR3 residues: CASSQGGVAYEQYF. The CDR3 DNA is TGTGCCAGCAGCCAAGGAGGAGTTGCCTACGAGCAGTACTTC.